Each of the 13 T cell receptor beta chains below was sequenced from the same sample in a study of blood T cell repertoires in COVID-19. Method: immunoSEQ multiplex PCR; TCRdb's copy keeps in-frame clones and lacks some. The data contain about 140,000 clones, 70% to 90% of them singletons. The sample was PBMCs or T cells enriched from blood (not recorded which). The receptors were sampled from a woman aged 45 to 65 with acute COVID-19.

The chain carries TRBV2 and TRBJ2-5; 7 bases are a match to TRBD1. This CDR3 has 14 residues. Germline assignment: CDR1 SNHLY and CDR2 FYNNEI. Germline trimming cut 6 bases from V and 5 bases from J; bases unmatched to any gene: 9. The CDR3 coding sequence is TGTGCCAGCAGGGAAACAGGGGTTGGGGAGACCCAGTACTTC. Translated, it gives CASRETGVGETQYF.

This chain links TRBV19 with TRBJ2-7; possibly TRBD1 for D (6 bases). V was trimmed by 1 base and J by 2 bases, leaving 9 bases between them. The CDR3 consists of 14 residues. CDR1 LNHDA and CDR2 SQIVND come from the germline V gene (reference sequence). In DNA form, the CDR3 reads TGTGCCAGTAGTATAGGCACAGGGCCCTACGAGCAGTACTTC. The encoded protein is CASSIGTGPYEQYF.

The CDR3 is CATSDPSGILKEEQFF. DNA for the CDR3: TGTGCCACCAGTGACCCTAGCGGAATCTTGAAAGAGGAGCAGTTCTTC. The rearrangement joins TRBV24-1 to TRBJ2-1; TRBD2 matches 7 bases. CDR1 is KGHDR, CDR2 SFDVKD, per germline. This CDR3 comprises 16 residues. With V trimmed by 4 bases and J by 10 bases, 15 bases remained unmatched.

The chain has TRBV9 and TRBJ2-7, with D unresolved. The CDR3 is 14 residues long. V was shortened by 0 bases and J by 1 base, with 8 bases between the two germline ends. From germline, CDR1 is SGDLS and CDR2 YYNGEE. The CDR3 bases are TGTGCCAGCAGCGTAGGCCAGGATTCCTACGAGCAGTACTTC. Translating it yields CASSVGQDSYEQYF.

The gene calls are TRBV11-3 and TRBJ1-1, with D unclear. CDR3 length: 14 amino acids. Trimming left V 0 bases short and J 0 bases short, with 5 bases between. The germline CDR1 and CDR2 sequences are SGHNT and YENEEA. CDR3 coding DNA: TGTGCCAGCAGCTTAGACAGTATGAACACTGAAGCTTTCTTT. It codes for CASSLDSMNTEAFF.

The rearrangement uses TRBV25-1 and TRBJ2-7; TRBD1 matches at 8 bases. Per the germline V gene, CDR1 is MGHDK and CDR2 is SYGVNS. This CDR3 has 14 amino acids. V was clipped by 2 bases and J by 5 bases; unmatched bases: 5. CDR3 loop: CASSEGQGAHEQYF. The CDR3 DNA reads as TGTGCCAGCAGTGAAGGGCAGGGGGCACACGAGCAGTACTTC.

The chain is built from TRBV7-2 and TRBJ2-3; 7 positions agree with TRBD1. The CDR3 is made up of 15 amino acids. In germline, CDR1 is SGHTA, CDR2 FQGNSA. With 5 bases clipped from V and 0 bases from J, the junction kept 5 bases outside the gene matches. CDR3 in amino acids: CASSPTGISTDTQYF. The CDR3 coding sequence is TGTGCCAGCAGCCCGACAGGGATTAGCACAGATACGCAGTATTTT.

The chain couples TRBV9 to TRBJ1-1, with no clear D. Trimming took off 3 bases at V and 0 bases at J, with 9 bases between the two ends. The length of the CDR3 is 14 residues. CDR1 is SGDLS and CDR2 is YYNGEE in the germline V gene. DNA of the CDR3: TGTGCCAGCAGCGCTGAGGCAATGAACACTGAAGCTTTCTTT. It yields the protein CASSAEAMNTEAFF.

This clone was recorded many times. V usage is TRBV7-9 and J usage is TRBJ1-1; TRBD1 is a possible D gene (5 bases). The CDR3 runs to 15 residues. Looked up from germline, CDR1 is SEHNR and CDR2 is FQNEAQ (reference sequence). Trimming left V 5 bases short and J 4 bases short, with 17 bases between. Here the CDR3 reads CASSTGGARSTEAFF. The DNA of the CDR3 is TGTGCCAGCAGCACCGGAGGGGCGAGGAGCACTGAAGCTTTCTTT.

In its sample, this clone was seen a few times. V gene TRBV7-9 combines with J gene TRBJ1-1; D is possibly TRBD1 (6 bases). The CDR3 is 13 amino acids. V was trimmed by 8 bases and J by 0 bases, leaving 10 bases between them. The germline CDR1 and CDR2 sequences are SEHNR and FQNEAQ (reference sequence). The CDR3, as DNA: TGTGCCAGCGAACAGGGAGTGAACACTGAAGCTTTCTTT. This translates into CASEQGVNTEAFF.

The V and J genes are TRBV30 and TRBJ1-5; possibly TRBD1 for D (5 bases). The CDR3 covers 13 residues. Trimming removed 3 bases from V and 2 bases from J, with 8 bases in between. Germline CDR1 reads GTSNPN; CDR2 reads SVGIG (reference sequence). The CDR3 DNA reads as TGTGCCTGGAGCCCACAGGGCAATCAGCCCCAGCATTTT. Its translation is CAWSPQGNQPQHF. Full variable domain (outside the CDR3, taken from reference TRBV30 and TRBJ1-5): SQTIHQWPATLVQPVGSPLSLECTVEGTSNPNLYWYRQAAGRGLQLLFYSVGIGQISSEVPQNLSASRPQDRQFILSSKKLLLSDSGFYLCAWSPQGNQPQHFGDGTRLSIL.

Here the CDR3 reads CASSPGTSGRETQYF. CDR3 nucleotide sequence: TGTGCCAGCAGCCCCGGGACTAGCGGGAGAGAGACCCAGTACTTC. The chain links TRBV6-5 to TRBJ2-5; 14 bases are shared with TRBD2. Germline-derived CDR1 and CDR2 are MNHEY and SVGAGI. The CDR3 loop spans 15 amino acids. With V trimmed by 6 bases and J by 4 bases, 4 bases remained unmatched.

The rearrangement uses TRBV2 and TRBJ2-2; a weak D match, TRBD2 (5 bases). CDR1 SNHLY and CDR2 FYNNEI come from the germline V gene. V lost 3 bases, J lost 4 bases, and 9 bases lay in between. The CDR3 loop spans 14 amino acids. This CDR3 reads CASSDTRVTGELFF. The DNA for the CDR3 is TGTGCCAGCAGTGATACGAGGGTCACCGGGGAGCTGTTTTTT.